Shown below are 17 T cell receptor beta chains from a single sample sequenced in a study of vaccination effects on CD4 cells after COVID-19. Some clones are missing from TCRdb's copy, which holds only in-frame ones; the method was immunoSEQ multiplex PCR. The profile shows about 17,000 clones, less than 85% of them singletons. Using viral peptide pools, the ViraFEST assay grew out antigen-specific CD4+ T cells prior to sequencing. CD4+ T cell isolation took place after 10 days of culture. According to PCR results, the person was infected with SARS-CoV-2 between March and December 2020. Either the mRNA-1273 or the BNT162b2 vaccine was given to participants as two doses. No antigen is known for these receptors. Material: CD4+ T cells from PBMCs cultured with SARS-CoV-2 spike peptides, obtained after COVID-19 vaccination. The receptors here all came from a human donor who had a prior SARS-CoV-2 infection.

This clone showed up just a few times. The J gene is TRBJ1-1, the V gene TRBV7-2, with TRBD1 as a possible D gene (6 bases). CDR3 size: 14 residues. CDR1 is SGHTA, CDR2 FQGNSA, per germline. Between the trimmed V and J ends, which lost 2 bases and 2 bases, there was a span of 9 bases. CDR3 DNA sequence: TGTGCCAGCAGCTTAAGACAGGACAACACTGAAGCTTTCTTT. Translating it yields CASSLRQDNTEAFF. The full variable domain, rest sourced from reference TRBV7-2 and TRBJ1-1, is GAGVSQSPSNKVTEKGKDVELRCDPISGHTALYWYRQSLGQGLEFLIYFQGNSAPDKSGLPSDRFSAERTGGSVSTLTIQRTQQEDSAVYLCASSLRQDNTEAFFGQGTRLTVV.

This sequence joins TRBV5-4 and TRBJ1-2; TRBD1 is a possible D gene (6 bases). Germline CDR1 and CDR2: SGHNT and YYREEE (reference sequence). V lost 5 bases, J lost 2 bases, and 10 bases lay in between. The CDR3 runs 13 residues. The chain's CDR3 is CASSPDRNYGYTF. CDR3 sequence (DNA): TGTGCCAGCAGTCCGGACAGAAACTATGGCTACACCTTC. Together with reference TRBV5-4 and TRBJ1-2, the CDR3 gives the full variable domain: ETGVTQSPTHLIKTRGQQVTLRCSSQSGHNTVSWYQQALGQGPQFIFQYYREEENGRGNFPPRFSGLQFPNYSSELNVNALELDDSALYLCASSPDRNYGYTFGSGTRLTVV.

The rearrangement uses TRBV7-8 and TRBJ2-7; no definite D call. V lost 1 base to trimming and J lost 5 bases, with 6 bases between them. The germline CDR1 and CDR2 sequences are SGHVS and FQNEAQ. The CDR3 consists of 12 residues. The CDR3 spells CASSLDSHEQYF. The DNA of the CDR3 is TGTGCCAGCAGCTTAGATTCGCACGAGCAGTACTTC.

J is TRBJ1-6 and V is TRBV28; D is perhaps TRBD1 (5 bases). This CDR3 is 14 amino acids long. Germline V CDR1 and CDR2: MDHEN, SYDVKM. Trimming took off 2 bases at V and 10 bases at J, with 12 bases between the two ends. The CDR3 here is CASSLGGDGSPLHF. The CDR3 bases are TGTGCCAGCAGTTTAGGGGGGGACGGATCACCCCTCCACTTT.

This chain links TRBV7-2 with TRBJ2-1; D is uncertain. Between the trimmed V and J ends, which lost 1 base and 4 bases, there was a span of 5 bases. The CDR3 extends over 13 amino acids. Per germline, CDR1 SGHTA and CDR2 FQGNSA. The DNA for the CDR3 is TGTGCCAGCAGCTTAGGTACTTACAATGAGCAGTTCTTC. This translates into CASSLGTYNEQFF.

The V and J genes are TRBV9 and TRBJ2-7, with D tentatively TRBD2 (6 bases). V was shortened by 9 bases and J by 5 bases, with 21 bases between the two germline ends. Germline values: CDR1 SGDLS, CDR2 YYNGEE. The CDR3 contains 14 residues. DNA of the CDR3: TGTGCCATGCGTAGCGGTTGCTCCATTAACGAGCAGTACTTC. This translates into CAMRSGCSINEQYF. Looking up the rest from reference TRBV9 and TRBJ2-7 gives the full variable domain: DSGVTQTPKHLITATGQRVTLRCSPRSGDLSVYWYQQSLDQGLQFLIQYYNGEERAKGNILERFSAQQFPDLHSELNLSSLELGDSALYFCAMRSGCSINEQYFGPGTRLTVT.

This clone was picked up a small number of times. The rearrangement links TRBV2 to TRBJ1-6; D gene uncertain. CDR1 and CDR2 (germline): SNHLY, FYNNEI. V lost 1 base, J lost 5 bases, and 6 bases lay in between. This CDR3 contains 14 residues. DNA of the CDR3: TGTGCCAGCAGTGAAGGGTACAATAATTCACCCCTCCACTTT. Its protein product is CASSEGYNNSPLHF.

V gene TRBV6-5 combines with J gene TRBJ2-1, with TRBD2 as a possible D gene (6 bases). The ends were cut back, 4 bases at V and 4 bases at J, with 17 bases in the middle. Germline assignment: CDR1 MNHEY and CDR2 SVGAGI. The CDR3 consists of 16 residues. CDR3: CASSLLAAYSYNEQFF. In DNA form, the CDR3 reads TGTGCCAGCAGTTTATTAGCGGCCTATTCTTACAATGAGCAGTTCTTC.

This chain joins TRBV4-2 and TRBJ2-2; D is undetermined. Trimming took 0 bases from V and 0 from J, leaving 17 bases between them. Germline-derived CDR1 and CDR2 are LGHNA and YNFKEQ. This CDR3 has 19 residues. CDR3 nucleotides: TGTGCCAGCAGCCAAGATGCTTACAGCTTATACTCGAACACCGGGGAGCTGTTTTTT. Translating gives CASSQDAYSLYSNTGELFF.

The V and J genes are TRBV7-5 and TRBJ2-7; TRBD1, as called in the table, went unchecked against the DNA. TRBV7-5 is assigned pseudogene status. The CDR3 has 15 residues. CDR3 residues: CARSSKTGHPREQYF. CDR3 DNA: TGTGCCAGAAGCTCGAAAACGGGACACCCTCGAGAGCAGTACTTC.

This clone came up once. The rearrangement joins TRBV18 to TRBJ2-7, with 9 bases fitting TRBD1. The CDR3 runs to 16 residues. Trimming removed 1 base from V and 5 bases from J; junction bases left unmatched: 9. Germline loops: CDR1 KGHSH, CDR2 LQKENI. CDR3 loop: CASSPLGQGTLDEQYF. The CDR3, as DNA: TGTGCCAGCTCACCACTGGGACAGGGTACATTAGACGAGCAGTACTTC.

The V and J genes are TRBV5-5 and TRBJ1-1; 12 positions agree with TRBD1. The V and J ends lost 4 bases and 0 bases, in that order; junction bases with no gene match: 7. Germline assignment: CDR1 SGHKS and CDR2 YYEKEE (reference sequence). This CDR3 spans 17 amino acids. CDR3 sequence reads: CASSRGQGAGMNTEAFF. CDR3 nucleotides: TGTGCCAGCAGCAGGGGACAGGGGGCAGGAATGAACACTGAAGCTTTCTTT.

The chain has TRBV5-1 and TRBJ2-2; TRBD1 might be the D (7 bases). Germline lookup yields CDR1 SGHRS and CDR2 YFSETQ. Trimming removed 4 bases from V and 7 bases from J, with 17 bases in between. This CDR3 has 15 residues. Here the CDR3 reads CASSQLTGEVGELFF. The CDR3 nucleotides read TGCGCCAGCAGCCAACTTACAGGGGAGGTCGGGGAGCTGTTTTTT. The variable domain in full, with the rest retrieved from reference TRBV5-1 and TRBJ2-2, is KAGVTQTPRYLIKTRGQQVTLSCSPISGHRSVSWYQQTPGQGLQFLFEYFSETQRNKGNFPGRFSGRQFSNSRSEMNVSTLELGDSALYLCASSQLTGEVGELFFGEGSRLTVL.

This chain connects TRBV2 to TRBJ1-1; D gene uncertain. Trimming shortened V by 3 bases and J by 1 base, and 9 bases separated the two germline ends. Germline V gene lookup returns CDR1 SNHLY and CDR2 FYNNEI. This CDR3 is built from 14 residues. CDR3 amino acids: CASSDNSWNTEAFF. CDR3 sequence (DNA): TGTGCCAGCAGTGACAACTCATGGAACACTGAAGCTTTCTTT.

This chain joins TRBV6-1 and TRBJ1-2; TRBD1 aligns across 7 bases. CDR3 size: 15 residues. The V segment lost 0 bases and the J segment 4 bases; nucleotides outside the gene matches: 5. Germline V gives CDR1 MNHNS, CDR2 SASEGT. The CDR3 DNA follows: TGTGCCAGCAGTGAAGCAGGGACAGTAATCTATGGCTACACCTTC. This gives the protein CASSEAGTVIYGYTF.

This clone was observed once. V usage is TRBV9 and J usage is TRBJ2-7, with 7 positions matching TRBD2. The length of the CDR3 is 13 residues. Germline lookup yields CDR1 SGDLS and CDR2 YYNGEE. V shed 4 bases and J 7 bases; nucleotides not matched to a gene: 8. The CDR3 protein is CASSTDPGGEQYF. CDR3 nucleotides: TGTGCCAGCAGCACGGACCCGGGGGGAGAGCAGTACTTC. Supplemented by reference TRBV9 and TRBJ2-7, the full variable domain reads DSGVTQTPKHLITATGQRVTLRCSPRSGDLSVYWYQQSLDQGLQFLIQYYNGEERAKGNILERFSAQQFPDLHSELNLSSLELGDSALYFCASSTDPGGEQYFGPGTRLTVT.

This clone was picked up one time. The chain carries TRBV5-5 and TRBJ1-1, with D possibly being TRBD1 (6 bases). V was clipped by 4 bases and J by 2 bases, with 9 bases between them. The germline CDR1 and CDR2 sequences are SGHKS and YYEKEE (reference sequence). The CDR3 consists of 13 residues. DNA of the CDR3: TGTGCCAGCAGCCCGGACAGCAACACTGAAGCTTTCTTT. It codes for CASSPDSNTEAFF.